This T cell receptor beta chain was captured by sequencing in a study of memory CD4+ T cells and cytomegalovirus serostatus. At the level of the study: Donors were healthy Belgian adults, under 10 CMV seropositive and under 30 seronegative.

Trimming left V 4 bases short and J 2 bases short, with 14 bases between. This CDR3 spans 15 amino acids. Per the germline V gene, CDR1 is SGHNT and CDR2 is YYREEE (reference sequence). Single viable CD3+CD4+CD8-CD45RO+ cells were sorted as the memory CD4+ T cells. Total CD4+ T cells were enriched by CD4 positive selection. Method: immunoSEQ multiplex PCR; TCRdb's copy keeps in-frame clones and lacks some. The repertoire holds 55,000 to 60,000 clones, 80% to 90% seen once, with 1% to 1.2% in the top ten. This clone has a handful of counts. This receptor was obtained from an adult in good health and CMV-seronegative. What was sequenced was memory CD4+ T cells from blood. The chain has TRBV5-4 and TRBJ2-3; tentatively, D is TRBD1 (6 bases). DNA for the CDR3: TGTGCCAGCAGCCCCCCCGGACAGAACACAGATACGCAGTATTTT. It translates to CASSPPGQNTDTQYF.